Each of the 28 T cell receptor beta chains below was sequenced from the same sample in a study of shared clonotypes between healthy human individuals. Libraries were prepared by immunoSEQ multiplex PCR; TCRdb keeps only in-frame clonotypes and omits some of them. The data hold hundreds of thousands of clones, with about 96% observed a single time. Naive CD8 cells were CD45RO-negative, positively selected for CCR7, excluding terminally differentiated effector memory CD45RA+ cells. The sample taken for sequencing was naive CD8+ T cells sorted from blood. Receptor source: a woman aged 25 to 39 in good health.

This rearrangement joins TRBV2 to TRBJ1-2; D remains ambiguous. Germline-derived CDR1 and CDR2 are SNHLY and FYNNEI. This CDR3 is built from 16 residues. Between the trimmed V and J ends, which lost 2 bases and 2 bases, there was a span of 15 bases. The CDR3, as DNA: TGTGCCAGCAGTGAATGGGGTTGGTCAGCCAACTATGGCTACACCTTC. Amino acid sequence: CASSEWGWSANYGYTF.

The chain has TRBV19 and TRBJ2-7, with a tentative D call TRBD1 (6 bases). Trimming removed 2 bases from V and 3 bases from J, with 14 bases in between. Germline V lookup: CDR1 LNHDA, CDR2 SQIVND (reference sequence). CDR3 size: 15 residues. The CDR3 coding sequence is TGTGCCAGTAGTATATCGGACAGCGAGGGCTACGAGCAGTACTTC. Amino acids: CASSISDSEGYEQYF.

The V and J genes are TRBV5-4 and TRBJ2-5; D is tentatively TRBD1 or TRBD2 (6 bases each). The J call is uncertain, as TRBJ2-7 better fits the DNA end. Germline CDR1 reads SGHNT; CDR2 reads YYREEE (reference sequence). The CDR3 totals 13 residues. DNA for the CDR3: TGTGCCAGCAGCTTGGGGGGGGCCGACGAGCAGTACTTC. As protein: CASSLGGADEQYF.

This rearrangement joins TRBV13 to TRBJ2-1, with 9 bases that match TRBD2. Germline values: CDR1 PRHDT, CDR2 FYEKMQ (reference sequence). J was trimmed by 0 bases and V by 4 bases; bases with no gene match: 10. The CDR3 consists of 18 residues. CDR3 loop: CASSSRRLSGSSYNEQFF. The CDR3 DNA sequence: TGTGCCAGCAGCTCCCGTCGGCTTAGCGGGAGCTCCTACAATGAGCAGTTCTTC.

With respect to this clone: A read error may account for a junction end that differs from germline. The chain employs TRBV19 and TRBJ2-1; D is uncertain. The CDR3 has 13 residues. Germline V gives CDR1 LNHDA, CDR2 SQIVND (reference sequence). The CDR3 protein is CASTASSHNEQFF. In DNA form, the CDR3 reads TGTGCCAGTACTGCCAGCTCCCACAATGAGCAGTTCTTC.

The chain carries TRBV4-2 and TRBJ2-7; D gene uncertain. The CDR3 has 17 residues. The V gene's germline CDR1 is LGHNA and CDR2 YNFKEQ. V was pared by 0 bases and J by 3 bases, with 18 bases between. As DNA, the CDR3 is TGTGCCAGCAGCCAAGAGGGCTCTAGGAGCGTGTACTACGAGCAGTACTTC. Amino acids: CASSQEGSRSVYYEQYF.

In its sample, this clone was seen once. V gene TRBV6-5 combines with J gene TRBJ1-1, with D unclear. The CDR3 covers 13 residues. Per the germline V gene, CDR1 is MNHEY and CDR2 is SVGAGI. With 6 bases removed from V and 1 base from J, the gap between germline ends came to 9 bases. This CDR3 is CASSEHGNTEAFF. The CDR3, as DNA: TGTGCCAGCAGCGAGCACGGGAACACTGAAGCTTTCTTT.

This chain connects TRBV6-1 to TRBJ1-2; no reliable D call. The V end was cut by 1 base, the J end by 2 bases, with 8 bases between. From germline, CDR1 is MNHNS and CDR2 SASEGT. The CDR3 loop spans 14 amino acids. The CDR3 is CASSEGGFNYGYTF. The CDR3 DNA sequence: TGTGCCAGCAGTGAAGGGGGATTCAACTATGGCTACACCTTC.

The chain carries TRBV11-2 and TRBJ2-7; a weak D match, TRBD2 (6 bases). Per germline, CDR1 SGHAT and CDR2 FQNNGV. CDR3 length: 14 residues. Trimming removed 5 bases from V and 2 bases from J, with 13 bases in between. The CDR3 spells CASSQGRGAYEQYF. In DNA, the CDR3 is TGTGCCAGCAGCCAAGGGCGGGGCGCCTACGAGCAGTACTTC.

The J gene is TRBJ1-1, the V gene TRBV11-2; 8 bases map to TRBD1. The CDR3 is 16 amino acids. Germline-derived CDR1 and CDR2 are SGHAT and FQNNGV. Germline trimming cut 2 bases from V and 0 bases from J; bases unmatched to any gene: 5. This CDR3 is CASSLSGRGLNTEAFF. For the CDR3, the DNA is TGTGCCAGCAGCTTATCGGGCAGGGGGCTGAACACTGAAGCTTTCTTT.

Regarding this clone: Other DNA sequences in this specimen translate into the identical CDR3. The chain links TRBV27 to TRBJ2-7; 9 nucleotides align to TRBD1. This CDR3 has 13 amino acids. Germline V gene lookup returns CDR1 MNHEY and CDR2 SMNVEV (reference sequence). V shed 7 bases, J shed 7 bases, and the junction held 8 bases outside the gene matches. CDR3 amino acids: CASNPGTGLEQYF. CDR3 nucleotides: TGTGCCAGCAACCCCGGGACAGGGTTGGAGCAGTACTTC.

The V and J genes are TRBV9 and TRBJ2-1, with D perhaps TRBD1 (6 bases). Germline CDR1 and CDR2: SGDLS and YYNGEE. This CDR3 has 14 residues. V lost 4 bases and J 8 bases, leaving 16 bases between the germline ends. The CDR3 protein is CASSPSHREHEQFF. As DNA, the CDR3 is TGTGCCAGCAGCCCAAGCCACAGGGAGCATGAGCAGTTCTTC.

The J gene is TRBJ2-7, the V gene TRBV11-2; D may be TRBD1 or TRBD2 (5 bases each). The length of the CDR3 is 15 residues. The ends were cut back, 3 bases at V and 7 bases at J, with 19 bases in the middle. CDR1 and CDR2 (germline): SGHAT, FQNNGV. CDR3 sequence reads: CASSFPWGKDEEQYF. The CDR3 DNA sequence: TGTGCCAGCAGCTTCCCCTGGGGGAAGGATGAAGAGCAGTACTTC.

This chain links TRBV27 with TRBJ2-1; no firm D call. Trimming shortened V by 5 bases and J by 7 bases, and 18 bases separated the two germline ends. This CDR3 spans 15 amino acids. Looked up from germline, CDR1 is MNHEY and CDR2 is SMNVEV (reference sequence). CDR3 sequence reads: CASSPPTRLDNEQFF. For the CDR3, the DNA is TGTGCCAGCAGTCCCCCCACGAGGCTTGATAATGAGCAGTTCTTC.

CDR3 nucleotides: TGTGCCACCAGCGCCTCAAGGGAGGGGAATCAGCCCCAGCATTTT. It is translated as CATSASREGNQPQHF. The chain combines TRBV15 with TRBJ1-5; weak D call: TRBD1 (5 bases). V gave up 5 bases and J gave up 4 bases, with 15 bases separating them. CDR3 length: 15 amino acids. From germline, CDR1 is LNHNV and CDR2 YYDKDF (reference sequence).

The chain is built from TRBV27 and TRBJ2-7, with unresolved D. The V gene lost 8 bases and the J gene lost 10 bases, with 21 bases spanning the gap. The CDR3 totals 13 residues. Germline CDR1 reads MNHEY; CDR2 reads SMNVEV (reference sequence). CDR3 protein: CASPTVKVPSQYF. For the CDR3, the DNA is TGTGCCAGCCCCACAGTTAAAGTACCTTCACAGTACTTC.

The chain recombines TRBV6-4 with TRBJ2-1; TRBD2 is a possible D gene (6 bases). Germline CDR1 is MRHNA and CDR2 is SNTAGT. Trimming removed 2 bases from V and 2 bases from J, with 10 bases in between. The CDR3 spans 15 residues. The chain's CDR3 is CASSDGVAAYNEQFF. In DNA form, the CDR3 reads TGTGCCAGCAGTGACGGGGTAGCGGCCTACAATGAGCAGTTCTTC.

The chain couples TRBV7-2 to TRBJ2-7; the match to TRBD1 covers 8 bases. This CDR3 has 17 residues. CDR1 is SGHTA, CDR2 FQGNSA, per germline. J gave up 1 base and V 8 bases, and 16 bases lay outside the gene matches. CDR3 coding DNA: TGTGCCAGCCGAAACCTAGGGACAGGAAGAAGGTCCTACGAGCAGTACTTC. Protein sequence: CASRNLGTGRRSYEQYF.

This clone was observed a few times. This chain joins TRBV7-9 and TRBJ1-1, with D unresolved. Germline loops: CDR1 SEHNR, CDR2 FQNEAQ (reference sequence). CDR3 length equals 10 residues. V was shortened by 2 bases and J by 7 bases, with 2 bases between the two germline ends. The CDR3 region is CASSLSEAFF. CDR3 in DNA: TGTGCCAGCAGCTTAAGTGAAGCTTTCTTT.

CDR3 nucleotide sequence: TGTGCCAGCAGCCTCGGTCGGGTCACTGAAGCTTTCTTT. It yields the protein CASSLGRVTEAFF. The chain uses TRBV6-6 and TRBJ1-1, with no clear D. V shed 6 bases and J shed 4 bases, with 12 bases lying between them. The CDR3 spans 13 residues. In germline, CDR1 is MNHNY, CDR2 SVGAGI (reference sequence).

V gene TRBV9 combines with J gene TRBJ2-5; possible D gene TRBD2, 5 bases. The CDR3 consists of 14 residues. Trimming cost V 1 base and J 3 bases, with 10 bases left between them. Germline V lookup: CDR1 SGDLS, CDR2 YYNGEE. The CDR3 here is CASSVLEEEETQYF. The CDR3 DNA reads as TGTGCCAGCAGCGTATTAGAGGAGGAAGAGACCCAGTACTTC.

The rearrangement joins TRBV7-6 to TRBJ2-1, with D perhaps TRBD1 (8 bases). The CDR3 spans 17 residues. Germline loops: CDR1 SGHVS, CDR2 FNYEAQ. V shed 5 bases and J shed 0 bases, with 17 bases lying between them. In DNA, the CDR3 is TGTGCCAGCAGCCCAGGGGGCCGCGGGGGCTCCTACAATGAGCAGTTCTTC. Protein sequence: CASSPGGRGGSYNEQFF.

The chain has TRBV28 and TRBJ2-5, with D hard to call. With 10 bases removed from V and 0 bases from J, the gap between germline ends came to 9 bases. CDR1 and CDR2 (germline): MDHEN, SYDVKM. The CDR3 spans 12 residues. The CDR3 sequence: CATLKYQETQYF. The CDR3 DNA follows: TGTGCCACCCTCAAATACCAAGAGACCCAGTACTTC. The full variable domain, completed using reference TRBV28 and TRBJ2-5, is DVKVTQSSRYLVKRTGEKVFLECVQDMDHENMFWYRQDPGLGLRLIYFSYDVKMKEKGDIPEGYSVSREKKERFSLILESASTNQTSMYLCATLKYQETQYFGPGTRLLVL.

The chain has TRBV9 and TRBJ1-2; weak D call: TRBD1 (5 bases). The germline gives CDR1 SGDLS, CDR2 YYNGEE. The CDR3 consists of 15 residues. Trimming took off 5 bases at V and 8 bases at J, with 22 bases between the two ends. For the CDR3, the DNA is TGTGCCAGCAGTCCCAACCTGGGGGGAACGGGCGGCTACACCTTC. This encodes CASSPNLGGTGGYTF.

The J gene is TRBJ2-1, the V gene TRBV5-8; maybe TRBD2 (5 bases). Germline values: CDR1 SGHTS, CDR2 YDEGEE. This CDR3 comprises 13 residues. Trimming left V 2 bases short and J 7 bases short, with 10 bases between. This chain's CDR3 is CASSFEEVNEQFF. CDR3 nucleotide sequence: TGTGCCAGCAGCTTTGAGGAGGTGAATGAGCAGTTCTTC.

CDR3 in DNA: TGTGCCAGCAGTTTATCGGGGGGACCTGGAGCTTTCTTT. Its translation: CASSLSGGPGAFF. The chain employs TRBV27 and TRBJ1-1; perhaps TRBD1 as D (5 bases). In germline, CDR1 is MNHEY, CDR2 SMNVEV (reference sequence). The ends were cut back, 0 bases at V and 10 bases at J, with 12 bases in the middle. There are 13 residues in the CDR3.

This sequence joins TRBV7-8 and TRBJ1-3, with 9 nucleotides matching TRBD1. Germline V gene data show CDR1 as SGHVS and CDR2 as FQNEAQ. The CDR3 contains 16 residues. The junction had 9 bases not matched to a gene; V was cut back by 5 bases and J by 4 bases. The CDR3 bases are TGTGCCAGCAGCCCAACCGACAGGGGGACAGGAAACACCATATATTTT. Protein product: CASSPTDRGTGNTIYF.

The genes are TRBV5-1 and TRBJ2-1, with D possibly called TRBD1 or TRBD2 (9 bases each). Trimming took off 4 bases at V and 6 bases at J, with 44 bases between the two ends. The length of the CDR3 is 24 residues. CDR1 and CDR2 from the germline V gene are SGHRS and YFSETQ. This chain's CDR3 is CASSLTPDRGPGRKREEHLNEQFF. The CDR3 DNA is TGCGCCAGCAGCCTGACCCCGGACAGGGGTCCCGGTAGGAAGCGGGAGGAACATCTCAATGAGCAGTTCTTC. Supplemented by reference TRBV5-1 and TRBJ2-1, the full variable domain reads KAGVTQTPRYLIKTRGQQVTLSCSPISGHRSVSWYQQTPGQGLQFLFEYFSETQRNKGNFPGRFSGRQFSNSRSEMNVSTLELGDSALYLCASSLTPDRGPGRKREEHLNEQFFGPGTRLTVL.